The sequence of this T cell receptor beta chain was determined in a study of technical replicates of blood from a handful of donors. Only in-frame clones appear in the TCRdb table, and some are missing; sequencing was by immunoSEQ multiplex PCR. The table records tens of thousands of clones, 70% to 90% of them present only once. The sample taken for sequencing was PBMCs. The clonotype was recovered from a human donor in good health. Some clones in this sample may be carry-over from other donors' samples.

DNA for the CDR3: TGTGCCAGCAGCTCAGGGACAGGTTATAGCAATCAGCCCCAGCATTTT. It specifies CASSSGTGYSNQPQHF. This chain connects TRBV7-9 to TRBJ1-5; 8 bases fit TRBD1. V shed 4 bases, J shed 0 bases, and the junction held 5 bases outside the gene matches. This CDR3 comprises 16 residues. Germline lookup yields CDR1 SEHNR and CDR2 FQNEAQ (reference sequence).